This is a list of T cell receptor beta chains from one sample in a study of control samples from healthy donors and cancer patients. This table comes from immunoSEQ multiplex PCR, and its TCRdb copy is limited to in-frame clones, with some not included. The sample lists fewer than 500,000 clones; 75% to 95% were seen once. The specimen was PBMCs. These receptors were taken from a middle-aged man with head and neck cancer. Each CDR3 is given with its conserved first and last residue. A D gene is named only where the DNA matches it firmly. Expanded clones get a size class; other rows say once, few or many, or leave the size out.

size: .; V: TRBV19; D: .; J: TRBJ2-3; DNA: TGTGCCAGTAACGGCCGGGACCCAGGAAGCACAGATACGCAGTATTTT; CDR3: CASNGRDPGSTDTQYF
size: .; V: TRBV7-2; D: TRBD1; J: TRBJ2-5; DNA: TGTGCCAGCAGCTCAATGCCGGGACAGGGCCAAGAGACCCAGTACTTC; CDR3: CASSSMPGQGQETQYF
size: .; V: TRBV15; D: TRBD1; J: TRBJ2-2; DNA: TGTGCCACCAGCAGGGTAACCGGGACAGGGAGGGAGCTGTTTTTT; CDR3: CATSRVTGTGRELFF
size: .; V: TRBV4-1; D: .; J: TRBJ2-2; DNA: TGCGCCAGCAGCCAAGCGTTAGGGGGGACGAACACCGGGGAGCTGTTTTTT; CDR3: CASSQALGGTNTGELFF
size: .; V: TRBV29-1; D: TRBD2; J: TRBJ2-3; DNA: TGCAGCGGCCTGGGACTAGCGGGGACACATACGCAGTATTTT; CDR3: CSGLGLAGTHTQYF
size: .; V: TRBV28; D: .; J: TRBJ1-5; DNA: TGTGCCAGCAGTTTCTACAGGGATCAGCCCCAGCATTTT; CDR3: CASSFYRDQPQHF
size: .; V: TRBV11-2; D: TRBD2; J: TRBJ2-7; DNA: TGTGCCAGCAGCTCCGGAGGACTAGCGGGCTACGAGCAGTACTTC; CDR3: CASSSGGLAGYEQYF
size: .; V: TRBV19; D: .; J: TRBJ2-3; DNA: TGTGCCAGTAGTGGCGCGAGCACAGATACGCAGTATTTT; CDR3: CASSGASTDTQYF
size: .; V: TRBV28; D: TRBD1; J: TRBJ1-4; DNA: TGTGCCAGCAGACCCCCCGGGACAGGGTCAGAAAAACTGTTTTTT; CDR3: CASRPPGTGSEKLFF
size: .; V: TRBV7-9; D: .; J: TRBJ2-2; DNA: TGTGCCAGCAGCTCCCCCTCGGGACAGAACACCGGGGAGCTGTTTTTT; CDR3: CASSSPSGQNTGELFF
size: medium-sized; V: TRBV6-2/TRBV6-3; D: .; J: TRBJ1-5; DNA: TGTGCCAGCGGCCGACAGGTAGATAGCAATCAGCCCCAGCATTTT; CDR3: CASGRQVDSNQPQHF
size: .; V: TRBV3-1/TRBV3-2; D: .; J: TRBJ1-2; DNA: TGTGCCAGCAGCCCCTCCCCCCCCTATGGCTACACCTTC; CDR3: CASSPSPPYGYTF
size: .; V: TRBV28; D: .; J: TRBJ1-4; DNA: TGTGCCAGCAGTTTATCAGGGACGGACGAAAAACTGTTTTTT; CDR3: CASSLSGTDEKLFF
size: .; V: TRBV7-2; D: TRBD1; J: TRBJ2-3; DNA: TGTGCCAGCAGCCAACAGGGGGCGAGGAATACGCAGTATTTT; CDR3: CASSQQGARNTQYF
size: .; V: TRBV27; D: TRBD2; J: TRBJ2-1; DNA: TGTGCCAGCAGCCGGGGGGGGAGCTCCTACAATGAGCAGTTCTTC; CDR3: CASSRGGSSYNEQFF
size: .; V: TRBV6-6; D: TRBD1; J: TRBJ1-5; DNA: TGTGCCAGCAGTGGACAGGGTTCCAATCAGCCCCAGCATTTT; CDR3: CASSGQGSNQPQHF
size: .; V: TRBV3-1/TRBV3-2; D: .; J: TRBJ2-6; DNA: TGTGCCAGCAGCCAAGATAGCAAAACTGGGGCCAACGTCCTGACTTTC; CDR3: CASSQDSKTGANVLTF
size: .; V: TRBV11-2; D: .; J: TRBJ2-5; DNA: TGTGCCAGCAGCCCTAGGGGTGGAGGGAACGGGGAGACCCAGTACTTC; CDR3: CASSPRGGGNGETQYF
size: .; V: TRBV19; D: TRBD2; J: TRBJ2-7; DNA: TGTGCCAGTAGTTGGGGACTAGCGGGGGAGTCCTACGAGCAGTACTTC; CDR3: CASSWGLAGESYEQYF
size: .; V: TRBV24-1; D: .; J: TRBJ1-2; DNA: TGTGCCACCAGGGGGACTTCTATGAGCTACACCTTC; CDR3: CATRGTSMSYTF
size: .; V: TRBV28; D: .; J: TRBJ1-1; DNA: TGTGCCAGCATCCCCCGGTCCAGGGTAATTGGCACTGAAGCTTTCTTT; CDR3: CASIPRSRVIGTEAFF
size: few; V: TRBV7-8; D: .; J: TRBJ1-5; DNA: TGTGCCAGCAGCTTACTGAGGGGGAATCAGCCCCAGCATTTT; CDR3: CASSLLRGNQPQHF
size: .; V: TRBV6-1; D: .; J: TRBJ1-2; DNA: TGTGCCAGCAGTGAAGGGCCAGGCGGGGGCTACACCTTC; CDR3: CASSEGPGGGYTF
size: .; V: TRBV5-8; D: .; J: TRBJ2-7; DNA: TGTGCCAGCAGCTTTTGGGAGGGGGGCTCCTACGAGCAGTACTTC; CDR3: CASSFWEGGSYEQYF
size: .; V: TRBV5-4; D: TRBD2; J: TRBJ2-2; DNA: TGTGCCGGAACCGTAGCGGGTGGGGACACCGGGGAGCTGTTTTTT; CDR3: CAGTVAGGDTGELFF
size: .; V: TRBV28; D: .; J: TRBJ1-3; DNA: TGTGCCAGCTCAATCCCCCCGACAGCCTCTGGAAACACCATATATTTT; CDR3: CASSIPPTASGNTIYF
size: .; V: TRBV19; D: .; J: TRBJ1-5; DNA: TGTGCCAGTAGTACAGCCATCAATCAGCCCCAGCATTTT; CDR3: CASSTAINQPQHF
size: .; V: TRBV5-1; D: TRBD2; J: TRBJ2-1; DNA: TGCGCCAGCAGCCCTACCAGAAGCGGGAGCGATGAGCAGTTCTTC; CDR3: CASSPTRSGSDEQFF
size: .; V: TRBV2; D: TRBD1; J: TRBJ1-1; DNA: TGTGCCAGCAGTCGACAGGGCCCCAGCACTGAAGCTTTCTTT; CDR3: CASSRQGPSTEAFF
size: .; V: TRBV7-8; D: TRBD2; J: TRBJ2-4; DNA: TGTGCCAGCAGCTCGGGACTAGCGGGAGTAGCCAAAAACATTCAGTACTTC; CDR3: CASSSGLAGVAKNIQYF
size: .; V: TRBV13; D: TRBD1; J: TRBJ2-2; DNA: TGTGCCAGCAGCCCCCGAGGGGACAGAGGGCACGGGGAGCTGTTTTTT; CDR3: CASSPRGDRGHGELFF
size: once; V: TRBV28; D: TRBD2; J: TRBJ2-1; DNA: TGTGCCAGCGTGGGGGGGACTAGAATCGATGAGCAGTTCTTC; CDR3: CASVGGTRIDEQFF
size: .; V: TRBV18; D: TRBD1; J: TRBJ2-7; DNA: TGTGCCAGCTCACCCCCGACAGGGGGCACTTACGAGCAGTACTTC; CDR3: CASSPPTGGTYEQYF
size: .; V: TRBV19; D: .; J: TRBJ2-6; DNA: TGTGCCAGTAGTGAAGGCAGAAACTCTGGGGCCAACGTCCTGACTTTC; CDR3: CASSEGRNSGANVLTF
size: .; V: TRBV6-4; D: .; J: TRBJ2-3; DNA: TGTGCCAGCAGTTCAGGATTTAGCACAGATACGCAGTATTTT; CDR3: CASSSGFSTDTQYF
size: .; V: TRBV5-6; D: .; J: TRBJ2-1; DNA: TGTGCCAGCAGCTTGCCCACGGAGCTTATCTACAATGAGCAGTTCTTC; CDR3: CASSLPTELIYNEQFF
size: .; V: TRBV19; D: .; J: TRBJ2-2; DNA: TGTGCCAGTAGTCCCTCACAGGGCGCTTACACCGGGGAGCTGTTTTTT; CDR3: CASSPSQGAYTGELFF
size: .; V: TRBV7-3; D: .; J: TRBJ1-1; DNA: TGTGCCAGCAGCTTAATAGGCTCTCAGGGTGAAGCTTTCTTT; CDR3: CASSLIGSQGEAFF
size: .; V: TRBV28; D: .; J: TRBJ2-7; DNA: TGTGCCAGCAGTTCCCCCGAGGGAGTCCACGGTAGAGAGCAGTACTTC; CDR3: CASSSPEGVHGREQYF
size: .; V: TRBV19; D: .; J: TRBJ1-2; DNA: TGTGCCAGTAGTGTCCGAGCGGGGGACAACTATGGCTACACCTTC; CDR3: CASSVRAGDNYGYTF
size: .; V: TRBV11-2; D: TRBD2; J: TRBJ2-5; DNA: TGTGCCAGCAGCTTTAACAGCGCGGGGGGACAAGAGACCCAGTACTTC; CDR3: CASSFNSAGGQETQYF
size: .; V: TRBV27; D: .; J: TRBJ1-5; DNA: TGTGCCAGCAGTCCCGGACAGACGGTCCGCAATCAGCCCCAGCATTTT; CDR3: CASSPGQTVRNQPQHF
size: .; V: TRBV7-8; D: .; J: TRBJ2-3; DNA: TGTGCCACCCAAGGGCCAATCACCTCCACAGATACGCAGTATTTT; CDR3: CATQGPITSTDTQYF
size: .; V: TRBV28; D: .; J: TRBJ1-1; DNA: TGTGCCAGCACCTGGGGGGCCGCCACTGAAGCTTTCTTT; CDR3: CASTWGAATEAFF
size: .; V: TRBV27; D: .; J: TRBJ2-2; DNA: TGTGCCAGCAGTTTAATGGGGGGTAGCACCGGGGAGCTGTTTTTT; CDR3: CASSLMGGSTGELFF
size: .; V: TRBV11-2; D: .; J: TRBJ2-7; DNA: TGTGCCAGCAGCTTAGTAGTCTACGAGCAGTACTTC; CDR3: CASSLVVYEQYF
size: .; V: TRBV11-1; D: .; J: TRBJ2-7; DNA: TGTGCCAGCAGCCGCCCTAGTAGCTCCTACGAGCAGTACTTC; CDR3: CASSRPSSSYEQYF
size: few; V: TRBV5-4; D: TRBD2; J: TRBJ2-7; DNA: TGTGCCAGCAGCTTGTCCGGCGGGAGGGCGGGCGAGCAGTACTTC; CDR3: CASSLSGGRAGEQYF
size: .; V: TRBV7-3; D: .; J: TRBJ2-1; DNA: TGTGCCAGCAGCTTGTCAGGGTCCCACAATGAGCAGTTCTTC; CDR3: CASSLSGSHNEQFF
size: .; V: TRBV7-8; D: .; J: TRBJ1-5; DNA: TGTGCCAGCAGCCTCGGACGGGGGCATCAGCCCCAGCATTTT; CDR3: CASSLGRGHQPQHF
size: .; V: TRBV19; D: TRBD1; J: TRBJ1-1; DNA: TGTGCCAGTAGTATAGAGCAGGGGGCGCGTTTTTTGGCTTTCTTT; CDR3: CASSIEQGARFLAFF
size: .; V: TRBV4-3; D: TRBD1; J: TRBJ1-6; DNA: TGCGCCAGCAGCCCACAACCAGACAGGGCAAATTCACCCCTCCACTTT; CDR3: CASSPQPDRANSPLHF
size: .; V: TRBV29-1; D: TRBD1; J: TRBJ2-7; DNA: TGCAGCGTTGTCCGACAGGGGGATACATACGAGCAGTACTTC; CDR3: CSVVRQGDTYEQYF
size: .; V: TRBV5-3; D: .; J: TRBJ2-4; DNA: TGTGCCAGAAGCCCGACTAGGGTTCCCCCTCGCGGCTCCAAAAACATTCAGTACTTC; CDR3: CARSPTRVPPRGSKNIQYF
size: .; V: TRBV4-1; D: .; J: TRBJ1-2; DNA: TGCGCCAGCAGCCAAGACAGGGCGGACTATGGCTACACCTTC; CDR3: CASSQDRADYGYTF
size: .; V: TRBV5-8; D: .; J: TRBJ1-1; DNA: TGTGCCAGCAGCTTGAGCAGGGTAACTGAAGCTTTCTTT; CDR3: CASSLSRVTEAFF
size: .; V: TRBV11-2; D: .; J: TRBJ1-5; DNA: TGTGCCAGCAGCTTAGGCAACAGTAAGGGCAATCAGCCCCAGCATTTT; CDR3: CASSLGNSKGNQPQHF
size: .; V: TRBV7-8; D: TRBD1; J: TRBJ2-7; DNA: TGTGCCAGCAGCTTTCTCCTAGGGGACAGTGGGGCCTACGAGCAGTACTTC; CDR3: CASSFLLGDSGAYEQYF
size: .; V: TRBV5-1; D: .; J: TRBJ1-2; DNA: TGCGCCAGCAGCTTGGAGTCCCGGGACGTTTATGGCTACACCTTC; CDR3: CASSLESRDVYGYTF
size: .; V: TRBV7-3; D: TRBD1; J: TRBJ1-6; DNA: TGTGCCAGCAGCAAGGGACAGGGGGATTCACCCCTCCACTTT; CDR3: CASSKGQGDSPLHF